This TCR beta chain was retrieved from a study of T-cell reconstitution after alpha-beta-depleted transplantation in children (dated by TCRdb to the mid-2010s). Regarding the complete study: Using TCR repertoire profiling, the study quantitatively followed how T-cell immune reconstitution unfolded in children after TCRalphabeta/CD19-depleted allogeneic hematopoietic cell transplantation. What the research found in general, with its limitations: Apparently early alphabetaT-cell count recovery about two months after transplant reportedly relied on only several hundred rapidly expanded clones derived from non-depleted graft cells. In some patients, high TCRbeta diversity at day 60 was attributed to recipient T cells and intrathymic progenitors that had survived conditioning. Over the following months the frequencies of hyperexpanded clones went down, and after one year T-cell counts and TCRbeta diversity were mostly credited to newly produced T cells.

V loses 2 bases of germline sequence and J loses 1 base, and the interval between the two ends is 10 bases. From its cysteine to its phenylalanine, the CDR3 spans 16 amino acids. Here the CDR3 DNA is all that survives: 48 bases in frame from base 1. From a lookup of the germline V gene, CDR1 and CDR2 are SGHRS and YFSETQ. This clonotype was seen a few times. Its binding antigen is unknown. Base qualities are not provided; no much larger clone lies one nucleotide away. The treatment or condition label on this specimen signifies: allogeneic hematopoietic cell transplantation with graft depleted of TCRalphabeta T cells and CD19 B cells. The transplant recipients were children given TCRalphabeta/CD19-depleted allogeneic hematopoietic cell grafts. The library was produced with PCR. Sequencing took place on an Illumina HiSeq 2500. TCR libraries were prepared with molecular barcoding, using unique molecular identifiers to normalize TCRbeta repertoire quantification. TCRdb applied fastp at Q25 and MiXCR to the public reads, then kept only in-frame beta chains. Rows are unified per CDR3 protein, each entry keeping the most common DNA and genes. This sample gives 610,000 or so distinct CDR3 sequences in total; over 25% of them show up just once. 35% to 40% of the sample rests with the top ten.

This TCR derives from a boy younger than two with Wiskott-Aldrich syndrome, due to receive a stem cell transplant. The sequence is built from TRBV5-1 and TRBJ2-6; no D gene is confidently identified. Specimen: PBMCs, collected before TCRalphabeta/CD19-depleted stem cell transplant. Here is the DNA: TGCGCCAGCAGCTTTTCTGGGGTATCTGGGGCCAACGTCCTGACTTTC. Its translation is CASSFSGVSGANVLTF.